The sequence of this T cell receptor beta chain was determined in a study of blood T cell repertoires in COVID-19. Study details: The United States, Italy and Spain provided the acute and convalescent COVID-19 samples. From T cells, B-cell-depleted T cells, or PBMCs came the material, which was cDNA or gDNA.

Original methodology: Cell counts per sample came from amplifying reference gene primers. Using immunoSEQ multiplex PCR, the repertoire was profiled, and TCRdb retains in-frame clones only, with some absent. V and J calls and clone size follow that table, whereas D and trimming were derived from the DNA. In the table there are about 49,000 clones, roughly 90% of which are singletons. Sequencing input: peripheral blood. This TCR derives from a man older than 75 with acute or convalescent COVID-19.

DNA for the CDR3: TGTGCCAGCAGCTTGGTGGCGACAGGCCTGGCAAAGACCCAGTACTTC. This sequence encodes CASSLVATGLAKTQYF. The chain uses TRBV5-5 and TRBJ2-5, with D possibly matching TRBD1 (6 bases). Trimming took off 0 bases at V and 6 bases at J, with 18 bases between the two ends. Looked up from germline, CDR1 is SGHKS and CDR2 is YYEKEE (reference sequence). This CDR3 is built from 16 residues.